The rows below give T cell receptor beta chains drawn from one sample of a study of blood T cell repertoires in COVID-19. Data came from immunoSEQ multiplex PCR; TCRdb stores just in-frame clones and leaves some out. The data contain 200,000 to 250,000 clones, 82% of them singletons. What was sequenced was peripheral blood. The receptor set was obtained from a woman of 80 years or more with acute or convalescent COVID-19. Each CDR3 is given with its conserved first and last residue. A D gene is named only where the DNA matches it firmly.

d_call j_call v_call cdr3_aa
NA TRBJ1-2 TRBV6-4 CASSDSRVSGYTF
NA TRBJ1-6 TRBV11-2 CASSLDLRVESPLHF
TRBD1 TRBJ1-2 TRBV4-1 CASSQTGQGARGYTF
NA TRBJ1-2 TRBV7-2 CASSPSPGGSGGLYGYTF
NA TRBJ1-5 TRBV28 CASIDGGEDQPQHF
NA TRBJ2-2 TRBV5-1 CASSLEPGQRFRELFF
NA TRBJ1-5 TRBV12-5 CASGLSGNQPQHF
TRBD1 TRBJ1-2 TRBV28 CASSLSGGSNYGYTF
TRBD1 TRBJ1-5 TRBV9 CASNRGNSNQPQHF
TRBD1 TRBJ2-7 TRBV18 CASSPIEQGAYEQYF
TRBD1 TRBJ1-6 TRBV27 CASSLNPPGQGLSYNSPLHF
TRBD1 TRBJ1-2 TRBV10-3 CAIRMGQGRANYGYTF
NA TRBJ2-1 TRBV24-1 CATSDSGGASSYNEQFF
TRBD2 TRBJ2-3 TRBV19 CASISKTSGGRDTQYF
TRBD1 TRBJ1-3 TRBV7-2 CASSSGQGVGNTIYF
TRBD2 TRBJ2-1 TRBV30 CAWSELAGYNEQFF
TRBD1 TRBJ1-2 TRBV12-3/TRBV12-4 CASSGQGFGYTF
NA TRBJ2-3 TRBV5-1 CASSSALPEADTQYF
TRBD1 TRBJ1-2 TRBV5-1 CASSMGTGRNYGYTF
NA TRBJ2-7 TRBV9 CASSATFATGYEQYF
NA TRBJ1-2 TRBV9 CASSALRGGSDYGYTF
TRBD2 TRBJ2-3 TRBV5-4 CASSFKAGGITDTQYF
TRBD1 TRBJ1-5 TRBV6-6 CASNGQGANQPQHF
TRBD2 TRBJ2-2 TRBV3-1/TRBV3-2 CASSTTLAETGELFF
NA TRBJ1-2 TRBV27 CASSLSRQAFYGYTF
NA TRBJ1-3 TRBV6-5 CASSYSSGLSGNTIYF
NA TRBJ2-5 TRBV7-8 CASSFVDKETQYF
NA TRBJ2-5 TRBV7-2 CASSLGEPQENQYF
NA TRBJ2-7 TRBV7-9 CASSPAYEQYF
NA TRBJ2-1 TRBV9 CASSGQGGLNEQFF
NA TRBJ1-6 TRBV19 CASSIDGRGAIHSPLHF
TRBD1 TRBJ2-3 TRBV2 CASSYRDRVTDTQYF
NA TRBJ1-1 TRBV6-2/TRBV6-3 CASSYGGGNTEAFF